This T cell receptor (beta chain) was obtained from a study of identical twins. The study's findings and limits: Excess sharing between twins was weaker in beta out-of-frame sequences. Among monozygotic twins, out-of-frame TCR alpha sharing exceeded what models predicted.

This clonotype was picked up many times. Its antigen is not identified. The CDR3 contains 20 residues. J was trimmed by 0 bases and V by 6 bases; bases with no gene match: 17. After template switching added a universal primer site, the resulting cDNA carried unique molecular identifiers. TCRdb re-derived calls from the 5' RACE reads in MiXCR, one entry per CDR3 protein. There are about 250,000 distinct CDR3 sequences in the sample; 7.5% occur only once, and under 6% lies in the top ten. This sample also appeared in a second study, on yellow fever vaccine responses in identical twins.

The chain links TRBV12-3 or TRBV12-4 to TRBJ2-2; 9 nucleotides align to TRBD1. Sequenced sample: CD8+ T cells sorted from blood. The origin of this receptor is a woman between 18 and 29 years old in good health. CDR3 region: CASRPPRDRELASNTGELFF. The CDR3 DNA sequence: TGTGCCAGCAGACCCCCCCGGGACAGGGAATTGGCCTCGAACACCGGGGAGCTGTTTTTT.